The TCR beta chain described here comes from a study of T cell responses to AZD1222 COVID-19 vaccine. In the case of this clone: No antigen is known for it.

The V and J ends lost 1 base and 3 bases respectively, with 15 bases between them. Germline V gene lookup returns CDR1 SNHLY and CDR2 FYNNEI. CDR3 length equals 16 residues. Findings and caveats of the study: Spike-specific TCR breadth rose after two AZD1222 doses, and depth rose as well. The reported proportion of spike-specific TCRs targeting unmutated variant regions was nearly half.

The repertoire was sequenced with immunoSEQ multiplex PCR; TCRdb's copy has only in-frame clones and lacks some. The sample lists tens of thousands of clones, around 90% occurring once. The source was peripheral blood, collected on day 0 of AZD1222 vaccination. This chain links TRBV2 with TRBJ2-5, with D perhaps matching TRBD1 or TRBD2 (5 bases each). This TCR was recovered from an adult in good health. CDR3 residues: CASSEGTEGTEETQYF. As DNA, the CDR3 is TGTGCCAGCAGTGAAGGGACTGAAGGGACGGAAGAGACCCAGTACTTC.